This TCR beta chain was sequenced during a study of post-analysis software for immune sequencing data. The study's findings and limits: Included in a set of about 5 TRBV segments more frequent in patients than controls were TRBV5-6, TRBV5-1 and TRBV20-1. The study found significantly lower normalized Chao1 diversity in multiple sclerosis patients than in controls.

V was clipped by 0 bases and J by 2 bases, with 8 bases between them. CDR3 length: 16 amino acids. Germline V gene data show CDR1 as LNHNV and CDR2 as YYDKDF (reference sequence). This clonotype was seen a few times. Its antigen is not known. Every TCR beta cDNA library bore unique molecular identifiers. The T cell input of roughly 0.9 to 11 million gave about 470,000 cDNA molecules. From the PCR reads, TCRdb called clonotypes with MiXCR, one entry per CDR3 protein. The table includes about half a million distinct CDR3 sequences, around 40% detected once. The chain combines TRBV15 with TRBJ2-6, with D perhaps TRBD1 or TRBD2 (6 bases each). The receptor was isolated from a girl aged 5 to 17 with multiple sclerosis. The sample consisted of blood. CDR3 protein: CATSRDRGAGANVLTF. CDR3 nucleotide sequence: TGTGCCACCAGCAGAGATAGGGGGGCTGGGGCCAACGTCCTGACTTTC.